Sequencing of this T cell receptor beta chain was carried out in a study of prognosis after radiotherapy for stage I lung cancer. Study-level information: Without exception, patients with non-small cell lung cancer were deemed medically inoperable.

Using two-round multiplex PCR, the authors amplified TCR beta CDR3 from genomic DNA. Used in first-round PCR were primers specific to each TRBV and TRBJ gene. Universal primers featured in the second PCR round. TCRdb re-analysed the multiplex PCR reads in MiXCR, keeping a single row per CDR3 protein. The sample lists around 19,000 distinct CDR3 sequences, roughly half occurring once. This clonotype showed up many times. This clonotype was obtained from a donor over 45 with non-small cell lung cancer. Sequenced here: PBMCs, sampled before or after stereotactic body radiation therapy (not recorded which).

CDR3 DNA: TGTGCCACCAGTGATTTAGCGGGGCAGTACTTC. Amino acid sequence: CATSDLAGQYF. The J gene is TRBJ2-7, the V gene TRBV24-1; D is possibly TRBD2 (6 bases). The ends were cut back, 1 base at V and 9 bases at J, with 6 bases in the middle. The CDR3 spans 11 residues. Germline V gene sequence: CDR1 KGHDR, CDR2 SFDVKD.